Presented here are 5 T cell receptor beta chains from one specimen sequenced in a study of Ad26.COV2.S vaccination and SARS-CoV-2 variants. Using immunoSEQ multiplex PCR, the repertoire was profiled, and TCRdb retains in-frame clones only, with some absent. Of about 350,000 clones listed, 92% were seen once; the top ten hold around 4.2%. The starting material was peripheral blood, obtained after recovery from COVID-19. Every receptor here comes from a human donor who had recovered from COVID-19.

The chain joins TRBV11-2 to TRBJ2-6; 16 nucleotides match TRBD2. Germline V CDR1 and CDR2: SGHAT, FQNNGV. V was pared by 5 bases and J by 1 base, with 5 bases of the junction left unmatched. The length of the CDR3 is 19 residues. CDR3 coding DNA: TGTGCCAGCAGCCCGGGGACTAGCGGGGGGGCTTCTGGGGCCAACGTCCTGACTTTC. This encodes CASSPGTSGGASGANVLTF.

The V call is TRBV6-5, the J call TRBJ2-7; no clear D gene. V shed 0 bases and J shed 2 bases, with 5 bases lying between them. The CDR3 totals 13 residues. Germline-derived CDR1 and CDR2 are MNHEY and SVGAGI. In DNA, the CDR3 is TGTGCCAGCAGTTACTCGGTCACCTACGAGCAGTACTTC. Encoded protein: CASSYSVTYEQYF.

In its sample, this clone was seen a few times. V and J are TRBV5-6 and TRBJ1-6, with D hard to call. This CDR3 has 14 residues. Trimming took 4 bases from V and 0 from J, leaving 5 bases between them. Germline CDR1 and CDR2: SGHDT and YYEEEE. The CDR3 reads CASSLSSYNSPLHF. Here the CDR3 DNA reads TGTGCCAGCAGCCTCAGCTCCTATAATTCACCCCTCCACTTT.

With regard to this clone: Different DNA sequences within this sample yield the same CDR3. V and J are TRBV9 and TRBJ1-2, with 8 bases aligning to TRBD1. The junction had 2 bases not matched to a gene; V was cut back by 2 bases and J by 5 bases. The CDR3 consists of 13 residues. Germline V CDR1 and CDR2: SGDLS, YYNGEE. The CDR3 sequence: CASSVGQAYGYTF. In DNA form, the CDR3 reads TGTGCCAGCAGCGTGGGACAGGCGTATGGCTACACCTTC.

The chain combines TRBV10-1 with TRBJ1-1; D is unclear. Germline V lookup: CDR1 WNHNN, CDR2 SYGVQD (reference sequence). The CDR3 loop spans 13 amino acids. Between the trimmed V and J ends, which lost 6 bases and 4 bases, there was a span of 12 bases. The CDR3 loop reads CASRMSFGTEAFF. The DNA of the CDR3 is TGCGCCAGCAGAATGTCGTTTGGCACTGAAGCTTTCTTT.